This TCR beta chain was identified during a study of Ad26.COV2.S vaccination and SARS-CoV-2 variants. As to treatment: 15 to 20 received Ad26.COV2.S at low or high dose, single or two shots; a few received placebo; per-sample allocation not given. At day 63 after the first vaccine or placebo injection, samples were drawn. This CDR3 contains 15 residues. CDR1 is GTSNPN and CDR2 is SVGIG in the germline V gene (reference sequence). Trimming pared 3 bases from V and 1 base from J, leaving 15 bases between. Here immunoSEQ multiplex PCR was the method, and the copy in TCRdb shows in-frame clones only, minus some. Found here are over 400,000 clones, around 92% of them singletons; the top ten hold about 1.7%. As concerns this clone: The antigen is unknown.

Study-wide points: Total T cell responses, in the TCR breadth and depth analyses, may have been underestimated.

The chain combines TRBV30 with TRBJ1-1, with D possibly matching TRBD1 (5 bases). The sample in question was peripheral blood, obtained in a trial of Ad26.COV2.S vaccine versus placebo. This sequence originates from a person between 18 and 65 years old who received the Ad26.COV2.S COVID-19 vaccine or a placebo. The CDR3 here is CAWRHPRRGNTEAFF. CDR3 in DNA: TGTGCCTGGAGACACCCAAGAAGGGGGAACACTGAAGCTTTCTTT.